This TCR beta chain was captured in a study of human T cells and chemical hapten exposure. Documented time point: patch test 3, about 24 weeks after DPC sensitization. The treatment denotes: therapeutic diphenylcyclopropenone sensitization with weekly scalp DPC. MiXCR was run by TCRdb on the RACE reads, yielding one entry per CDR3 protein. Among roughly 130,000 distinct CDR3 sequences, about 11% were seen once, and the ten largest hold approximately 2.5%. The CDR3 totals 15 residues. The germline CDR1 and CDR2 sequences are SGHRS and YFSETQ. V was cut by 4 bases and J by 2 bases, with 10 bases left in between.

The source of this sequence is a woman aged 45-59 years with alopecia areata. Some clones in this sample may be carry-over from other donors' samples. This chain connects TRBV5-1 to TRBJ2-6; D possibly uses TRBD1 or TRBD2 (5 bases each). Sequenced here: whole blood, sampled in connection with sensitization to the hapten diphenylcyclopropenone (DPC). As DNA, the CDR3 is TGCGCCAGCAGCGGGGACGGTGCTGGGGCCAACGTCCTGACTTTC. This encodes CASSGDGAGANVLTF.